This T cell receptor beta chain was documented in a study of T-cell memory formation after mild COVID-19. Germline lookup yields CDR1 SGHTA and CDR2 FQGNSA. Trimming took off 5 bases at V and 6 bases at J, with 21 bases between the two ends. This CDR3 has 16 residues. This clonotype was counted many times. TCRdb fed the 5' RACE reads into MiXCR, producing one record per CDR3 protein. The sample lists around 55,000 distinct CDR3 sequences; more than 9% were seen once. The chain joins TRBV7-2 to TRBJ2-3; D may match TRBD1 or TRBD2 (5 bases each). This clonotype was obtained from a man younger than 35 who had mild COVID-19 (a few samples of this study predate the infection). Cell type and time point are not known. The sequencing sample was made of PBMCs or a T cell subset sorted from them (not recorded which). The CDR3 protein is CASSQGFITPGDTQYF. In DNA form, the CDR3 reads TGTGCCAGCAGCCAGGGTTTCATAACTCCGGGGGATACGCAGTATTTT.